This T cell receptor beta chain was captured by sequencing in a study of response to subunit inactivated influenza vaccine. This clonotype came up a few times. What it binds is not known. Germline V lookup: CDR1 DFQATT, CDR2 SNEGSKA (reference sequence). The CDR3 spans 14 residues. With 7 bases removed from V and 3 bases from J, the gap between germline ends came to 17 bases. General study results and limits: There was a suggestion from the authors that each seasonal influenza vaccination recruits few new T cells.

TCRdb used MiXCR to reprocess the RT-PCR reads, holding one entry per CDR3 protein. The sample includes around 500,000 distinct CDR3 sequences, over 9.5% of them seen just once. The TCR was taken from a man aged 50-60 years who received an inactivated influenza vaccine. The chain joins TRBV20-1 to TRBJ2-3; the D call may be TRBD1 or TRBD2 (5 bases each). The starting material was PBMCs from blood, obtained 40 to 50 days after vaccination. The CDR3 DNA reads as TGCAGTGGTTCGGGGCCAGGGTTTACAGATACGCAGTATTTT. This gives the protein CSGSGPGFTDTQYF.